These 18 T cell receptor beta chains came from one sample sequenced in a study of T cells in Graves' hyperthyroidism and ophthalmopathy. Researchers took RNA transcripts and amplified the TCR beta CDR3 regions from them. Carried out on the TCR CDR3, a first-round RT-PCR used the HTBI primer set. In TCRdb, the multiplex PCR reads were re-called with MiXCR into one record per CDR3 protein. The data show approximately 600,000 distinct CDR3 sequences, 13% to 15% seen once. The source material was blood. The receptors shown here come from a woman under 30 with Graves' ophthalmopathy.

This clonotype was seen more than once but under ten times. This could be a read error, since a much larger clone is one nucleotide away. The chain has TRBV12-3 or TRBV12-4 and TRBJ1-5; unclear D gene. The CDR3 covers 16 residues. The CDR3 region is CASSLGMGRRNQPRHF. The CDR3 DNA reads TGTGCCAGCAGTTTAGGGATGGGCAGGCGCAATCAGCCCCGGCATTTT.

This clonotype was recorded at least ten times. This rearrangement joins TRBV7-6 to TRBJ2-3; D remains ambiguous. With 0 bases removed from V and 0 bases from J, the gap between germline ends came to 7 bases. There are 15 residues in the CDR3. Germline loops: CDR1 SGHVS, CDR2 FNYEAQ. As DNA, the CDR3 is TGTGCCAGCAGCTTAGCCCCCCAGAGCACAGATACGCAGTATTTT. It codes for CASSLAPQSTDTQYF. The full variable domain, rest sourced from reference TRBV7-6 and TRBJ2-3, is GAGVSQSPRYKVTKRGQDVALRCDPISGHVSLYWYRQALGQGPEFLTYFNYEAQQDKSGLPNDRFSAERPEGSISTLTIQRTEQRDSAMYRCASSLAPQSTDTQYFGPGTRLTVL.

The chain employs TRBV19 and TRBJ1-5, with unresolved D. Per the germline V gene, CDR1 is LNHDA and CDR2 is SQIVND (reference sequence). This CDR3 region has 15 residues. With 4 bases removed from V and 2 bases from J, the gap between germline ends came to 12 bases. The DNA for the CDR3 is TGTGCCAGTAGTAGGTCGTGGGAGGGCAATCAGCCCCAGCATTTT. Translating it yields CASSRSWEGNQPQHF.

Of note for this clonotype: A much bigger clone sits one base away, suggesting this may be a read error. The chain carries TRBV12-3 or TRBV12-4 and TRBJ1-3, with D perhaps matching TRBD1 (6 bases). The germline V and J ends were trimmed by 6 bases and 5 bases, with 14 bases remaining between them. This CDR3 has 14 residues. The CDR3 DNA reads TGTGCCAGCAGCGTTGGGGGGGCCAGAAACACCATATATTTT. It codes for CASSVGGARNTIYF.

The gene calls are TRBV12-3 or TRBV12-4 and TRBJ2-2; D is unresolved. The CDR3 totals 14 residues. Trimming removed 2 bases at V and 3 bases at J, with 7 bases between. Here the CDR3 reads CASSLRSYTGELFF. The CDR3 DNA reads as TGTGCCAGCAGTTTAAGATCTTACACCGGGGAGCTGTTTTTT.

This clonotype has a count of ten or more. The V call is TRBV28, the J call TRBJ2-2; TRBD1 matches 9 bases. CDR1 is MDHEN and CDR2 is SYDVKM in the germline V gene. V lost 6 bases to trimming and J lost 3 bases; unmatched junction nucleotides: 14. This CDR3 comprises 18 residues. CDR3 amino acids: CASRGVTGGAGHTGELFF. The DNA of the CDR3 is TGTGCCAGCAGGGGAGTAACAGGGGGCGCAGGTCACACCGGGGAGCTGTTTTTT.

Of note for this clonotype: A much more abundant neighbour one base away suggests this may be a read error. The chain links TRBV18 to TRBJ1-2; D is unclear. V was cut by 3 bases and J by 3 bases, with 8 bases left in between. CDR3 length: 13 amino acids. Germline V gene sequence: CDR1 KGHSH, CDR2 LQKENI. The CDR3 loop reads CASSPPRDYGYTF. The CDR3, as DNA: TGTGCCAGCTCACCCCCCCGGGACTATGGCTACACCTTC. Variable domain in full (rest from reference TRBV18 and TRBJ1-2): NAGVMQNPRHLVRRRGQEARLRCSPMKGHSHVYWYRQLPEEGLKFMVYLQKENIIDESGMPKERFSAEFPKEGPSILRIQQVVRGDSAAYFCASSPPRDYGYTFGSGTRLTVV.

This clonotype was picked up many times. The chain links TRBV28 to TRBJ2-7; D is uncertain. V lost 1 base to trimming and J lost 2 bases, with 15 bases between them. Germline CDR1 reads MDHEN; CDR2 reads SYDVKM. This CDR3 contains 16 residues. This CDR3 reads CASSLSPRMGTYEQYF. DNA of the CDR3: TGTGCCAGCAGTTTATCCCCCCGTATGGGGACCTACGAGCAGTACTTC.

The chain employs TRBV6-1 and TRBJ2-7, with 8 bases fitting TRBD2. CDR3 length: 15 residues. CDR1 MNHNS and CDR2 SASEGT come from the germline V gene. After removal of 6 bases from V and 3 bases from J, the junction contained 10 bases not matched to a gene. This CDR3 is CASSRTGTRIYEQYF. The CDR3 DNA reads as TGTGCCAGCAGCCGAACCGGGACTAGAATCTACGAGCAGTACTTC.

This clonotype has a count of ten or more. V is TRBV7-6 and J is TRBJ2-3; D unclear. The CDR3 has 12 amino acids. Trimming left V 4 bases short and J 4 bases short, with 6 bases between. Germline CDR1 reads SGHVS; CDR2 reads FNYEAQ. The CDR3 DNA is TGTGCCAGCAGCTCGTACTCAGATACGCAGTATTTT. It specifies CASSSYSDTQYF.

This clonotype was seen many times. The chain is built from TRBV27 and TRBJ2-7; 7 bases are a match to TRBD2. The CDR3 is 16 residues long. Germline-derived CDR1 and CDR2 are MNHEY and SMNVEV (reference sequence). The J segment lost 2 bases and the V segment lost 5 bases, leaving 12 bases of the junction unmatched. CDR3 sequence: CASSPSSGTNTYEQYF. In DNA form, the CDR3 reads TGTGCCAGCAGTCCCAGCTCCGGGACTAATACCTACGAGCAGTACTTC.

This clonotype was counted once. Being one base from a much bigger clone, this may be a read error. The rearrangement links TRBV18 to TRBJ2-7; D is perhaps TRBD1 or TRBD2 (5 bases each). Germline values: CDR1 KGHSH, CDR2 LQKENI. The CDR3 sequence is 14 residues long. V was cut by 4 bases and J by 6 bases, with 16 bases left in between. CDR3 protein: CASSLSGDLCEQYF. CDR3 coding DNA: TGTGCCAGCTCACTATCCGGGGACCTCTGCGAGCAGTACTTC.

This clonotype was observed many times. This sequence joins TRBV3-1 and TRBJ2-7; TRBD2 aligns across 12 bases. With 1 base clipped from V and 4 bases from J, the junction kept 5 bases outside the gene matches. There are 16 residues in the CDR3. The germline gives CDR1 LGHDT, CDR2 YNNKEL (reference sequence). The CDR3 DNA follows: TGTGCCAGCAGCCAAGCACTAGCGGGAGGCCAGTACGAGCAGTACTTC. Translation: CASSQALAGGQYEQYF.

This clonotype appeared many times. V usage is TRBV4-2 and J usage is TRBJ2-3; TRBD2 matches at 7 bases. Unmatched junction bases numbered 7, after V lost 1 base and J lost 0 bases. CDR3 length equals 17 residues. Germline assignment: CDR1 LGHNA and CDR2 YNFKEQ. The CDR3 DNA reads TGTGCCAGCAGCCAAGCCAGCAAGCGGGGAAGCACAGATACGCAGTATTTT. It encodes CASSQASKRGSTDTQYF.

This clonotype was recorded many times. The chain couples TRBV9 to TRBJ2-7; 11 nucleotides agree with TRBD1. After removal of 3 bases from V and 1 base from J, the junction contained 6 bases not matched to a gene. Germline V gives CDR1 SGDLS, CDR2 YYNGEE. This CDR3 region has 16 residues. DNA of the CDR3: TGTGCCAGCAGCGAAAGCCGGGACAGGGGGTCCTACGAGCAGTACTTC. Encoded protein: CASSESRDRGSYEQYF.

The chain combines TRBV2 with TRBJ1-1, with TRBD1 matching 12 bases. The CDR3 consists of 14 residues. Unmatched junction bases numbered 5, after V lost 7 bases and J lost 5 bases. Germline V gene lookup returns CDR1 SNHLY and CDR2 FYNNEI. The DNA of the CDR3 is TGTGCCAGCACTCCGGGACAGGGGGCAACTGAAGCTTTCTTT. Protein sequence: CASTPGQGATEAFF.

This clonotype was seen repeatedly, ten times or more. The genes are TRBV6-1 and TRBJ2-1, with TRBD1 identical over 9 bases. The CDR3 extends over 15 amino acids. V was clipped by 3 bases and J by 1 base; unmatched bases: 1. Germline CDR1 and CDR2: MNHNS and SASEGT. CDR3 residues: CASSDDRGSYNEQFF. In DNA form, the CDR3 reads TGTGCCAGCAGTGACGACAGGGGGTCCTACAATGAGCAGTTCTTC.

CDR3 region: CASGFPDAFF. The CDR3 coding sequence is TGTGCCTCTGGGTTCCCGGACGCTTTCTTT. The chain combines TRBV19 with TRBJ1-1; unclear D gene. V lost 11 bases to trimming and J lost 11 bases, with 15 bases between them. CDR3 length equals 10 residues. Looked up from germline, CDR1 is LNHDA and CDR2 is SQIVND (reference sequence).